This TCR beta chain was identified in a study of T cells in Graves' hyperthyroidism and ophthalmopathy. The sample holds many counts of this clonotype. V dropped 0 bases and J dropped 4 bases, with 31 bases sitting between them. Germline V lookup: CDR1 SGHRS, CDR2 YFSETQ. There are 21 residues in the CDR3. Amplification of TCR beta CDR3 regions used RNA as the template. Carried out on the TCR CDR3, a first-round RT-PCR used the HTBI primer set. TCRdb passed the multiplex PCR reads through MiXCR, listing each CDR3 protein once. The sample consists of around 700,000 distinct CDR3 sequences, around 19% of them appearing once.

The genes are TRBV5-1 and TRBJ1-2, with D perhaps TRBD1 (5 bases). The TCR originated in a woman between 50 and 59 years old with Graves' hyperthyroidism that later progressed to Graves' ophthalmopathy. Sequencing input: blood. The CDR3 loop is CASSLEVFGNSLGQRGYGYTF. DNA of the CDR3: TGCGCCAGCAGCTTGGAGGTTTTCGGTAACAGTCTTGGACAAAGAGGCTATGGCTACACCTTC.